A single sample is the source of the 30 T cell receptor beta chains below, sequenced in a study of CD8+CD57+ T cells in acquired aplastic anemia. TCR beta VDJ and CDR3 were profiled, and genomic DNA was the template. TCRdb fed the reads into MiXCR, producing one record per CDR3 protein. Of a few hundred thousand distinct CDR3 sequences listed, roughly a third are singletons. Whoever was chosen for sequencing had shown CD8+CD57+ cell expansion by flow cytometry. Sequencing was carried out using sorted CD4+, CD8+, or CD8+CD57+ T cells (not recorded which) from PBMCs. These receptors all come from a human donor with aplastic anemia.

J is TRBJ2-5 and V is TRBV6-1; the D call may be TRBD1 or TRBD2 (5 bases each). Germline V gene sequence: CDR1 MNHNS, CDR2 SASEGT. With 10 bases removed from V and 5 bases from J, the gap between germline ends came to 20 bases. This CDR3 is built from 14 residues. The CDR3 spells CATLRQQDWETQYF. The CDR3 DNA reads TGTGCCACCTTAAGACAACAGGACTGGGAGACCCAGTACTTC.

A word on this clonotype: A read error may explain this, as a much larger clone is one base away. This sequence joins TRBV11-2 and TRBJ1-5; D not certain. CDR3 length: 17 residues. Germline-derived CDR1 and CDR2 are SGHAT and FQNNGV. Trimming removed 1 base at V and 6 bases at J, with 19 bases between. The CDR3 nucleotides are TGTGCCAGCAGCTTAGTCTCGGGCCAGGTGGCAAGTCAGCCCCAGCATTTT. This sequence encodes CASSLVSGQVASQPQHF.

Only one count was recorded for this clonotype. This chain joins TRBV7-9 and TRBJ2-7, with D tentatively TRBD2 (6 bases). This CDR3 has 13 residues. The V and J ends lost 5 bases and 2 bases respectively, with 10 bases between them. CDR1 is SEHNR, CDR2 FQNEAQ, per germline (reference sequence). The CDR3 here is CASSAGLPYEQYF. CDR3 DNA sequence: TGTGCCAGCAGCGCGGGACTCCCCTACGAGCAGTACTTC.

The chain carries TRBV20-1 and TRBJ2-5; weak D call: TRBD1 (6 bases). V lost 0 bases to trimming and J lost 5 bases, with 10 bases between them. Germline V lookup: CDR1 DFQATT, CDR2 SNEGSKA (reference sequence). CDR3 length: 13 residues. CDR3: CSARDPGAETQYF. CDR3 nucleotides: TGCAGTGCTAGAGACCCAGGGGCGGAGACCCAGTACTTC.

This clonotype has a single count. The rearrangement joins TRBV4-3 to TRBJ1-6, with D uncertain. Germline CDR1 reads LGHNA; CDR2 reads YSLEER. CDR3 size: 15 residues. Trimming cost V 4 bases and J 6 bases, with 13 bases left between them. CDR3 region: CASSRDMGTNSPLHF. As DNA, the CDR3 is TGCGCCAGCAGCCGAGATATGGGCACTAATTCACCCCTCCACTTT.

Of note for this clonotype: This clone may be a read error of a much larger clone one base away. The chain links TRBV7-2 to TRBJ2-7; 12 bases match TRBD2. This CDR3 has 14 amino acids. The germline V gene has CDR1 SGHTA and CDR2 FQGNSA. Here the CDR3 reads CPSSTTSGGYEQYF. In nucleotides, the CDR3 is TGTCCCAGCAGCACGACTAGCGGGGGTTACGAGCAGTACTTC.

V is TRBV20-1 and J is TRBJ1-5; D remains ambiguous. Trimming left V 2 bases short and J 7 bases short, with 12 bases between. The CDR3 runs to 13 residues. Germline V lookup: CDR1 DFQATT, CDR2 SNEGSKA (reference sequence). The CDR3 loop is CSARQLPAQPQHF. As DNA, the CDR3 is TGCAGTGCTAGACAGCTACCTGCCCAGCCCCAGCATTTT.

Ten or more counts support this clonotype. The CDR3 region has the DNA TGTGCCAGCACCATAGGAGAGGGTTACTACGAGCAGTACTTC. Protein product: CASTIGEGYYEQYF. The gene calls are TRBV12-3 or TRBV12-4 and TRBJ2-7, with D maybe TRBD2 (5 bases). The V gene lost 7 bases and the J gene lost 3 bases, with 16 bases spanning the gap. The CDR3 loop spans 14 amino acids.

Only a few counts were recorded for this clonotype. This chain links TRBV12-3 or TRBV12-4 with TRBJ2-1, with 10 nucleotides matching TRBD1. The CDR3 is made up of 15 amino acids. V dropped 5 bases and J dropped 6; count of bases not matched to a gene: 7. CDR3 sequence: CASSKDRGIINEQFF. DNA for the CDR3: TGTGCCAGCAGTAAGGACAGGGGGATTATCAATGAGCAGTTCTTC.

There are a few counts of this clonotype. This chain connects TRBV14 to TRBJ1-2, with a possible D match to TRBD1 (6 bases). The V and J ends lost 6 bases and 4 bases respectively, with 15 bases between them. This CDR3 has 14 residues. Germline lookup yields CDR1 SGHDN and CDR2 FVKESK. DNA for the CDR3: TGTGCCAGCAGACTACCGGGGGCCCTCTATGGCTACACCTTC. This sequence encodes CASRLPGALYGYTF.

The table lists this clonotype with a few counts. This chain connects TRBV19 to TRBJ1-5; D remains unclear. Trimming removed 7 bases at V and 0 bases at J, with 25 bases between. CDR3 length: 19 residues. The germline V gene encodes CDR1 LNHDA and CDR2 SQIVND (reference sequence). The CDR3 is CASTNGLRGRGNSNQPQHF. The CDR3 DNA reads TGTGCCAGTACCAATGGCCTAAGAGGGCGCGGGAATAGCAATCAGCCCCAGCATTTT.

Details on this clonotype: Given a much more abundant clone one base away, this may be a read error. The chain combines TRBV19 with TRBJ1-1, with D possibly matching TRBD1 (5 bases). The V gene lost 4 bases and the J gene lost 4 bases, with 16 bases spanning the gap. Germline assignment: CDR1 LNHDA and CDR2 SQIVND (reference sequence). The length of the CDR3 is 15 residues. The CDR3 spells CASSRGGTVSTEAFF. The CDR3 DNA follows: TGTGCCAGTAGTAGGGGGGGAACAGTGAGCACTGAAGCTTTCTTT.

Ten or more counts support this clonotype. A much bigger clone sits one base away, suggesting this may be a read error. The chain is built from TRBV7-9 and TRBJ2-7; D gene unclear. CDR3 length: 12 residues. V shed 1 base and J shed 3 bases, with 4 bases lying between them. Per germline, CDR1 SEHNR and CDR2 FQNEAQ (reference sequence). CDR3 region: CASSLVDYEQYF. For the CDR3, the DNA is TGTGCCAGCAGCTTAGTGGACTACGAGCAGTACTTC.

This clonotype was counted many times. The DNA for the CDR3 is TGCAGCGTTGAGTCTTGGGGCGGGGAGCTGTTTTTT. Residues: CSVESWGGELFF. J is TRBJ2-2 and V is TRBV29-1; D is ambiguous. Germline V lookup: CDR1 SQVTM, CDR2 ANQGSEA. V was cut by 3 bases and J by 7 bases, with 9 bases left in between. This CDR3 contains 12 residues.

Details on this clonotype: One junction end disagrees with the germline gene, perhaps due to a read error. This sequence joins TRBV7-6 and TRBJ2-3; either TRBD1 or TRBD2 may supply D (5 bases each). The CDR3 is 14 amino acids. The germline V gene has CDR1 SGHVS and CDR2 FNYEAQ. The CDR3 DNA reads TGTGCCAGCAGCTTAAACGGGGCAGTAGATACGCGGTATTTT. Translating gives CASSLNGAVDTRYF.

This clonotype was detected ten times or more. The chain joins TRBV7-2 to TRBJ2-7; D not certain. Germline CDR1 is SGHTA and CDR2 is FQGNSA. Trimming removed 4 bases at V and 3 bases at J, with 10 bases between. This CDR3 has 13 amino acids. As DNA, the CDR3 is TGTGCCAGCAGCTATACAGTGGGCTACGAGCAGTACTTC. This encodes CASSYTVGYEQYF.

A remark on this clonotype: A junction end diverges from the germline sequence, so it may reflect a read error. The chain recombines TRBV9 with TRBJ1-6; maybe TRBD1 (6 bases). The CDR3 is 15 amino acids. Germline V gene data show CDR1 as SGDLS and CDR2 as YYNGEE. The CDR3: CASSVDWDMDSPPHF. The CDR3 DNA reads TGTGCCAGCAGCGTAGACTGGGACATGGATTCACCCCCCCACTTT.

Turning to this clonotype: Sequence at one end of the junction differs from germline and may be a read error. In DNA form, the CDR3 reads TGTGCCAGCAGCCCCGGCGGTTATGGCTACGCCTTC. Amino acids: CASSPGGYGYAF. The genes are TRBV12-3 or TRBV12-4 and TRBJ1-2; no clear D. The CDR3 totals 12 residues.

To note about this clonotype: Possible read error: a much larger clone is one base away. The chain employs TRBV20-1 and TRBJ2-7; TRBD2 is a possible D gene (6 bases). The J call could be wrong; TRBJ2-1 is a better fit for the DNA end. This CDR3 is 13 amino acids long. Per germline, CDR1 DFQATT and CDR2 SNEGSKA (reference sequence). CDR3 loop: CSARVNPGEEQFF. The CDR3 DNA sequence: TGCAGTGCTAGAGTCAATCCGGGGGAGGAGCAGTTCTTC.

The gene calls are TRBV9 and TRBJ2-1; D is unresolved. V was cut by 0 bases and J by 5 bases, with 9 bases left in between. Germline CDR1 SGDLS, CDR2 YYNGEE. The CDR3 totals 14 residues. DNA for the CDR3: TGTGCCAGCAGCGTAGAAGTAACAGACAATGAGCAGTTCTTC. Translation: CASSVEVTDNEQFF.

As DNA, the CDR3 is TGTGCCAGCTCATCATCGACAGGGATCGGGGAGGTTTGTGGCTACACCTTC. Its translation is CASSSSTGIGEVCGYTF. The chain uses TRBV7-3 and TRBJ1-2; 7 bases map to TRBD1. The CDR3 is made up of 17 amino acids. Germline lookup yields CDR1 SGHTA and CDR2 FQGTGA. V was pared by 8 bases and J by 7 bases, with 22 bases of the junction left unmatched.

The chain combines TRBV2 with TRBJ1-2; perhaps TRBD1 as D (6 bases). The V end lost 6 bases, the J end lost 4 bases, and 15 bases lay between the germline ends. The CDR3 has 14 amino acids. Looked up from germline, CDR1 is SNHLY and CDR2 is FYNNEI. The CDR3 region has the DNA TGTGCCAGCAGCGACAGGAAGCCTTCCTATGGCTACACCTTC. This gives the protein CASSDRKPSYGYTF.

In its sample, this clonotype was seen many times. The chain has TRBV7-9 and TRBJ2-7; 8 nucleotides match TRBD2. V lost 2 bases to trimming and J lost 2 bases; unmatched junction nucleotides: 5. CDR1 and CDR2 from the germline V gene are SEHNR and FQNEAQ (reference sequence). This CDR3 is built from 15 residues. DNA for the CDR3: TGTGCCAGCAGCTTAAACGTAGCGGGGACCTACGAGCAGTACTTC. This translates into CASSLNVAGTYEQYF.

The V gene is TRBV3-1, the J gene TRBJ2-1, with D possibly called TRBD1 or TRBD2 (5 bases each). V lost 3 bases and J lost 8, with 14 bases in between. Germline V CDR1 and CDR2: LGHDT, YNNKEL (reference sequence). The CDR3 sequence is 14 residues long. The CDR3 loop is CASSHSDRGDEQFF. The CDR3 DNA is TGTGCCAGCAGCCATTCTGACAGAGGGGATGAGCAGTTCTTC.

This clonotype was observed a few times. This sequence joins TRBV4-1 and TRBJ2-1, with D possibly matching TRBD2 (6 bases). CDR3 size: 16 residues. Germline assignment: CDR1 MGHRA and CDR2 YSYEKL. V was pared by 1 base and J by 0 bases, with 10 bases between. CDR3 DNA: TGCGCCAGCAGCCAAGTTTCCGGGAGCTCCTACAATGAGCAGTTCTTC. Its protein is CASSQVSGSSYNEQFF.

This clonotype was found many times. The chain combines TRBV7-3 with TRBJ2-4; 7 nucleotides line up with TRBD2. The V and J ends lost 5 bases and 7 bases, in that order; junction bases with no gene match: 5. CDR3 length: 13 amino acids. Germline-derived CDR1 and CDR2 are SGHTA and FQGTGA. The CDR3 spells CASSVGEGNIQYF. The CDR3 bases are TGTGCCAGCAGCGTCGGGGAGGGTAACATTCAGTACTTC.

Note on this clonotype: This may be a read error, as it is one base from a much larger clone. This rearrangement joins TRBV7-8 to TRBJ2-5; 8 nucleotides align to TRBD2. In germline, CDR1 is SGHVS, CDR2 FQNEAQ. The CDR3 length is 14 residues. CDR3 in DNA: TGTGCCAGCAGCCTTGCGGGAGGTGAAGAGACCCGGTACTTC. Protein sequence: CASSLAGGEETRYF.

This clonotype was observed a single time. V and J are TRBV7-9 and TRBJ2-1; D is undetermined. Per germline, CDR1 SEHNR and CDR2 FQNEAQ (reference sequence). With 6 bases removed from V and 10 bases from J, the gap between germline ends came to 10 bases. The CDR3 contains 11 residues. CDR3 in amino acids: CASSVGDEQFF. CDR3 DNA sequence: TGTGCCAGCAGTGTAGGCGACGAGCAGTTCTTC. Full variable domain (missing parts from reference TRBV7-9 and TRBJ2-1): DTGVSQNPRHKITKRGQNVTFRCDPISEHNRLYWYRQTLGQGPEFLTYFQNEAQLEKSRLLSDRFSAERPKGSFSTLEIQRTEQGDSAMYLCASSVGDEQFFGPGTRLTVL.

J is TRBJ2-5 and V is TRBV5-4, with D possibly TRBD2 on 6 matching bases. The V end was cut by 4 bases, the J end by 0 bases, with 16 bases between. The CDR3 spans 16 residues. Germline values: CDR1 SGHNT, CDR2 YYREEE (reference sequence). CDR3 sequence: CASSTDKRLDQETQYF. The CDR3 coding sequence is TGTGCCAGCAGCACGGACAAACGACTAGACCAAGAGACCCAGTACTTC.

This clonotype was observed at least ten times. This rearrangement joins TRBV6-1 to TRBJ1-2; D uncertain. The V gene lost 2 bases and the J gene lost 0 bases, with 7 bases spanning the gap. This CDR3 is 14 amino acids long. The germline V gene has CDR1 MNHNS and CDR2 SASEGT. The CDR3 coding sequence is TGTGCCAGCAGTGAACGTAAAGCTAACTATGGCTACACCTTC. Amino acid sequence: CASSERKANYGYTF.